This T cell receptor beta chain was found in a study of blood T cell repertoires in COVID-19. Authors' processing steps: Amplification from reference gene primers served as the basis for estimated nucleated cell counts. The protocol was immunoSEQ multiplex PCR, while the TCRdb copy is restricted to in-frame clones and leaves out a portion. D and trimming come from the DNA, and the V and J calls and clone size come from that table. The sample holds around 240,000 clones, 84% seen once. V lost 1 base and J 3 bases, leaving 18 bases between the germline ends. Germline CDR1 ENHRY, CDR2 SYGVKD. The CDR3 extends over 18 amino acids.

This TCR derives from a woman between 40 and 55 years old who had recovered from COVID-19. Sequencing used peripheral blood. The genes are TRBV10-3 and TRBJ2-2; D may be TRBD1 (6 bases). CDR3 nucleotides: TGTGCCATCAGTGAGTTAATGGACAGCCGTGTTCACACCGGGGAGCTGTTTTTT. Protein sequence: CAISELMDSRVHTGELFF.